This is a list of T cell receptor beta chains from one sample in a study of OX40 agonist ivuxolimab in advanced cancers. Sequenced by immunoSEQ multiplex PCR; TCRdb stores in-frame clones only, minus some. The data show 70,000 to 95,000 clones, around 80% seen once. The starting material was CD4+ or CD8+ T cells sorted from blood, obtained in a trial of the OX40 agonist ivuxolimab. These receptors were obtained from an adult with an advanced solid tumor such as melanoma, head and neck, liver or kidney cancer. The CDR3 runs from the conserved cysteine through the conserved F or W. The order of the fields is clone size, V gene, CDR3 protein. The size entry is marked missing in some rows and otherwise reads once, few, many or a size class.

clone size: -; V gene: TRBV18; CDR3 protein: CASSLDRGADTQYF
clone size: -; V gene: TRBV6-4; CDR3 protein: CASRYGRTGVFGNQPQHF
clone size: -; V gene: TRBV11-3; CDR3 protein: CASSFSPANEQFF
clone size: -; V gene: TRBV5-1; CDR3 protein: CASSIRDFSGAEAFF
clone size: -; V gene: TRBV19; CDR3 protein: CASCRDRGEKLFF
clone size: once; V gene: TRBV6-1; CDR3 protein: CASREQGNYGYTF
clone size: -; V gene: TRBV10-3; CDR3 protein: CATGTVQETQYF
clone size: -; V gene: TRBV19; CDR3 protein: CASSSTNWGIVGYTF
clone size: few; V gene: TRBV19; CDR3 protein: CASGVFHEKLFF
clone size: -; V gene: TRBV6-5; CDR3 protein: CASSEGDEQYF
clone size: -; V gene: TRBV19; CDR3 protein: CASSTTLQVVYGYTF
clone size: once; V gene: TRBV18; CDR3 protein: CASSPLGESEQYF
clone size: -; V gene: TRBV28; CDR3 protein: CASLVTSNSPLHF
clone size: -; V gene: TRBV7-8; CDR3 protein: CASSLELRYEQYF
clone size: few; V gene: TRBV2; CDR3 protein: CASRRSGTSYGYTF
clone size: -; V gene: TRBV6-6; CDR3 protein: CASSYGQTFSQPQHF
clone size: -; V gene: TRBV7-2; CDR3 protein: CASSLPGVHDGYTF
clone size: -; V gene: TRBV6-5; CDR3 protein: CASRSDSHGNTIYF
clone size: -; V gene: TRBV27; CDR3 protein: CASSLRRYGEGEQFF
clone size: once; V gene: TRBV5-1; CDR3 protein: CASSAEQGTKQFF
clone size: once; V gene: TRBV4-3; CDR3 protein: CASSQGTSGGAYEQYF
clone size: once; V gene: TRBV7-2; CDR3 protein: CASSFLPGQGRSFF
clone size: -; V gene: TRBV18; CDR3 protein: CASSPTANYGYTF
clone size: once; V gene: TRBV5-6; CDR3 protein: CASSLPPRWSSYNEQFF
clone size: -; V gene: TRBV7-8; CDR3 protein: CASSRDLGESSYEQYF